This T cell receptor beta chain was sequenced for a study of shared clonotypes between healthy human individuals. TCRdb's copy holds only in-frame clones and misses some; the assay was immunoSEQ multiplex PCR. The sample has some 800,000 clones, about 91% seen once. Naive CD8 cells lacked CD45RO, underwent positive selection for CCR7 and left out terminally differentiated effector memory CD45RA+ cells. The CDR3 extends over 16 amino acids. Trimming shortened V by 6 bases and J by 5 bases, and 22 bases separated the two germline ends. Germline CDR1 reads PRHDT; CDR2 reads FYEKMQ (reference sequence). Sequenced sample: naive CD8+ T cells sorted from blood. The clonotype was recovered from a young man in good health. The chain joins TRBV13 to TRBJ2-5, with D perhaps TRBD1 or TRBD2 (5 bases each). CDR3 amino acids: CASRRPGALDRETQYF. The CDR3 DNA follows: TGTGCCAGCAGACGACCCGGGGCCCTTGACCGGGAGACCCAGTACTTC.